This T cell receptor (beta chain) is drawn from a study of CD8 T cells in ankylosing spondylitis. A single record per CDR3 protein comes from TCRdb applying MiXCR to the 5' RACE reads. The table lists about 320,000 distinct CDR3 sequences, more than 9% of them singletons. CDR3 length: 13 residues. V was trimmed by 5 bases and J by 2 bases, leaving 10 bases between them. CDR1 is SGHAT, CDR2 FQNNGV, per germline. The sample holds many counts of this clonotype. Sequencing input: blood, either unsorted or a sorted T cell fraction (not recorded which). This sequence joins TRBV11-2 and TRBJ2-7; D is undetermined. The TCR originated in a female donor with ankylosing spondylitis or in good health (not recorded which). In DNA, the CDR3 is TGTGCCAGCAGCATGTGGATGCCCTACGAGCAGTACTTC. This encodes CASSMWMPYEQYF. The full variable domain, with the rest looked up from reference TRBV11-2 and TRBJ2-7, is EAGVAQSPRYKIIEKRQSVAFWCNPISGHATLYWYQQILGQGPKLLIQFQNNGVVDDSQLPKDRFSAERLKGVDSTLKIQPAKLEDSAVYLCASSMWMPYEQYFGPGTRLTVT.